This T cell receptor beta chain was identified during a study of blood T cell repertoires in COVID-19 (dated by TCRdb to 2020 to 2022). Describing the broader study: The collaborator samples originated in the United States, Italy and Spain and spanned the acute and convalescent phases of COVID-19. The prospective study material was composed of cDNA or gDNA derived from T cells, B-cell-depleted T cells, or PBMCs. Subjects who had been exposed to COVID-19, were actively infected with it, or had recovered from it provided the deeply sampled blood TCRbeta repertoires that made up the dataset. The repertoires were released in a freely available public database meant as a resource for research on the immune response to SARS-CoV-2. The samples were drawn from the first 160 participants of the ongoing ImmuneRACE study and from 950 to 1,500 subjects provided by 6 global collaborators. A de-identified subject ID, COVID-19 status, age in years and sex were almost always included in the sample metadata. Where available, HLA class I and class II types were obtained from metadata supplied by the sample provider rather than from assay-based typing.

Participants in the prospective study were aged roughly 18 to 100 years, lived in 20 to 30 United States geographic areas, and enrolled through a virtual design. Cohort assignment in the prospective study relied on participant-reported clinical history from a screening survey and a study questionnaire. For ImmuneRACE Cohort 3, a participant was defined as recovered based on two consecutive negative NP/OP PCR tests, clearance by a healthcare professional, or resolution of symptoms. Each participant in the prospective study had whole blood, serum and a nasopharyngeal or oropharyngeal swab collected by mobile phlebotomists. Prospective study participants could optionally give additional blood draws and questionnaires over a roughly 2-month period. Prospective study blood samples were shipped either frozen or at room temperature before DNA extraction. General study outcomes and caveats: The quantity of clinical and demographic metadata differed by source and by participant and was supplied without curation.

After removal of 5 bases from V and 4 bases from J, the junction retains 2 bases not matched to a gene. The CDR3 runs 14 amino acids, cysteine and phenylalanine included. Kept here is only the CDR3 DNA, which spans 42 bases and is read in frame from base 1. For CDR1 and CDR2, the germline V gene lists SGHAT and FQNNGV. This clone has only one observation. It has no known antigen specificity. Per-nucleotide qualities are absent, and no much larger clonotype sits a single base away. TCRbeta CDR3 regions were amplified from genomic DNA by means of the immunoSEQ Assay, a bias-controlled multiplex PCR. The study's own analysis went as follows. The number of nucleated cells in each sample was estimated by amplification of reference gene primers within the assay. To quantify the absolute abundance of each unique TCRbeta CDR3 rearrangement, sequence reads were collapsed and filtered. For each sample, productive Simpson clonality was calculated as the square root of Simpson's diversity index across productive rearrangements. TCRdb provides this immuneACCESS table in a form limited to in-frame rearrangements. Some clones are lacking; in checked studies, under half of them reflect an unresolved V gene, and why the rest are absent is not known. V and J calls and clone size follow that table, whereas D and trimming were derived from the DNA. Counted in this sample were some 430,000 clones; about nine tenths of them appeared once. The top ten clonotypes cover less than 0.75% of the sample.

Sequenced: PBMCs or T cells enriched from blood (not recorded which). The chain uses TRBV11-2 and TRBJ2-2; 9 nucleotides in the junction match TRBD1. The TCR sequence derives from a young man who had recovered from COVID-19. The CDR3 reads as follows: CASSDRGTTGELFF. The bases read TGTGCCAGCAGCGACAGGGGGACCACCGGGGAGCTGTTTTTT.